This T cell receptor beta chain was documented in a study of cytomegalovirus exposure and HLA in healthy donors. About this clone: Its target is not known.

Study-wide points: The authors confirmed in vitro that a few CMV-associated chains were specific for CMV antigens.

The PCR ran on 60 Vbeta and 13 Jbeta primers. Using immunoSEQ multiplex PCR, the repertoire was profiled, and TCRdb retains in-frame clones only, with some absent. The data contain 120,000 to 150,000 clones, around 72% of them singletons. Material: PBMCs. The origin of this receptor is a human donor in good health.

CDR3 DNA: TGTGCCAGCAGCCTGTTCAGGGGGGCGGAGCAGTTCTTC. This codes for CASSLFRGAEQFF. The chain is built from TRBV7-8 and TRBJ2-1; D may be TRBD1 (7 bases). Trimming took 5 bases from V and 10 from J, leaving 15 bases between them. Germline CDR1 and CDR2: SGHVS and FQNEAQ. CDR3 size: 13 residues.